What follows are 16 T cell receptor beta chains derived from one specimen sequenced in a study of cytomegalovirus exposure and HLA in healthy donors. This table comes from immunoSEQ multiplex PCR, and its TCRdb copy is limited to in-frame clones, with some not included. The sample holds fewer than 100,000 clones, just over 90% seen once. Source material: PBMCs. These receptors were obtained from a man aged 30-40 years in good health and CMV-seronegative.

The chain carries TRBV9 and TRBJ2-1; TRBD2 matches at 8 bases. Germline values: CDR1 SGDLS, CDR2 YYNGEE. The CDR3 is 15 residues long. The V gene end was trimmed by 5 bases and the J gene end by 2 bases; junction bases not matched to a gene: 6. The CDR3 is CASSDSGKPYNEQFF. The DNA for the CDR3 is TGTGCCAGCAGTGATAGCGGGAAGCCCTACAATGAGCAGTTCTTC.

The V gene is TRBV14, the J gene TRBJ1-4; 7 bases agree with TRBD1. The germline gives CDR1 SGHDN, CDR2 FVKESK. J gave up 2 bases and V 3 bases, and 3 bases lay outside the gene matches. This CDR3 has 15 residues. CDR3: CASSQAGGTNEKLFF. The DNA of the CDR3 is TGTGCCAGCAGCCAGGCAGGGGGGACTAATGAAAAACTGTTTTTT.

This clone was found a few times. V usage is TRBV2 and J usage is TRBJ2-7, with a tentative D call TRBD2 (5 bases). Germline V gene data show CDR1 as SNHLY and CDR2 as FYNNEI. CDR3 length: 15 amino acids. Trimming left V 5 bases short and J 5 bases short, with 19 bases between. CDR3 sequence: CASSQHQTYGDEQYF. DNA for the CDR3: TGTGCCAGCAGTCAGCACCAAACCTACGGGGACGAGCAGTACTTC. The full variable domain, its missing parts supplied by reference TRBV2 and TRBJ2-7, is EPEVTQTPSHQVTQMGQEVILRCVPISNHLYFYWYRQILGQKVEFLVSFYNNEISEKSEIFDDQFSVERPDGSNFTLKIRSTKLEDSAMYFCASSQHQTYGDEQYFGPGTRLTVT.

The rearrangement uses TRBV5-1 and TRBJ1-2; 7 bases align to TRBD1. CDR1 is SGHRS and CDR2 is YFSETQ in the germline V gene. J lost 7 bases, V lost 7 bases, and 13 bases had no gene match. The length of the CDR3 is 14 residues. The CDR3 sequence is CASGKTGANAGYTF. DNA of the CDR3: TGCGCCAGCGGCAAAACAGGGGCCAACGCTGGCTACACCTTC. Combining the CDR3 with reference TRBV5-1 and TRBJ1-2 gives the whole variable domain KAGVTQTPRYLIKTRGQQVTLSCSPISGHRSVSWYQQTPGQGLQFLFEYFSETQRNKGNFPGRFSGRQFSNSRSEMNVSTLELGDSALYLCASGKTGANAGYTFGSGTRLTVV.

As DNA, the CDR3 is TGTGCCAGCAGCTTAGGATCAGGGTCTTCGTACTACGAGCAGTACTTC. This gives the protein CASSLGSGSSYYEQYF. The V call is TRBV7-9, the J call TRBJ2-7; D may be TRBD1 (5 bases). Germline V gene sequence: CDR1 SEHNR, CDR2 FQNEAQ (reference sequence). Trimming removed 1 base at V and 3 bases at J, with 16 bases between. This CDR3 has 16 amino acids.

V is TRBV18 and J is TRBJ1-2; possibly TRBD1 for D (6 bases). Trimming removed 0 bases at V and 8 bases at J, with 16 bases between. This CDR3 contains 15 residues. Germline lookup yields CDR1 KGHSH and CDR2 LQKENI. CDR3 loop: CASSPPNWGPGGYTF. As DNA, the CDR3 is TGTGCCAGCTCACCACCGAATTGGGGGCCGGGGGGCTACACCTTC.

This clone was recorded once. The V gene is TRBV5-1, the J gene TRBJ2-3; D might be TRBD2 (6 bases). The CDR3 covers 12 residues. Germline CDR1 reads SGHRS; CDR2 reads YFSETQ. V dropped 3 bases and J dropped 6 bases, with 8 bases sitting between them. CDR3 DNA sequence: TGCGCCAGCAGCTCCCGGGGGGATACGCAGTATTTT. The encoded protein is CASSSRGDTQYF.

This chain uses TRBV6-5 with TRBJ1-4, with a weak D call TRBD1 (5 bases). The CDR3 contains 15 residues. Germline CDR1 is MNHEY and CDR2 is SVGAGI. The V end lost 6 bases, the J end lost 0 bases, and 11 bases lay between the germline ends. CDR3 region: CASRQTVATNEKLFF. The CDR3, as DNA: TGTGCCAGCAGGCAGACAGTTGCAACTAATGAAAAACTGTTTTTT.

This chain links TRBV5-1 with TRBJ2-7, with 7 nucleotides matching TRBD1. Germline V gives CDR1 SGHRS, CDR2 YFSETQ. The CDR3 loop spans 15 amino acids. The junction had 6 bases not matched to a gene; V was cut back by 1 base and J by 2 bases. The CDR3 DNA is TGCGCCAGCAGCTTGTCTGGGACAGAGACCTACGAGCAGTACTTC. Translating gives CASSLSGTETYEQYF.

V usage is TRBV30 and J usage is TRBJ1-1, with D perhaps matching TRBD1 (5 bases). With 5 bases removed from V and 1 base from J, the gap between germline ends came to 14 bases. CDR1 GTSNPN and CDR2 SVGIG come from the germline V gene (reference sequence). This CDR3 contains 14 residues. In DNA, the CDR3 is TGTGCCTGGGACCTGGGGCCGGGGAACACTGAAGCTTTCTTT. Protein product: CAWDLGPGNTEAFF.

CDR3 amino acids: CASSLDGVSKETQYF. The CDR3 coding sequence is TGTGCCAGCAGCTTAGACGGGGTCAGCAAAGAGACCCAGTACTTC. The V call is TRBV11-3, the J call TRBJ2-5, with D possibly matching TRBD2 (5 bases). The CDR3 length is 15 residues. V lost 0 bases and J 3 bases, leaving 11 bases between the germline ends. Germline loops: CDR1 SGHNT, CDR2 YENEEA. The whole variable domain, filled in from reference TRBV11-3 and TRBJ2-5, reads EAGVVQSPRYKIIEKKQPVAFWCNPISGHNTLYWYLQNLGQGPELLIRYENEEAVDDSQLPKDRFSAERLKGVDSTLKIQPAELGDSAVYLCASSLDGVSKETQYFGPGTRLLVL.

V usage is TRBV6-5 and J usage is TRBJ2-7; TRBD1 agrees at 7 bases. Germline V gives CDR1 MNHEY, CDR2 SVGAGI. CDR3 length: 14 amino acids. V shed 5 bases and J 3 bases; nucleotides not matched to a gene: 7. DNA of the CDR3: TGTGCCAGCAGTCCAAGACAGGGTCGCTACGAGCAGTACTTC. This encodes CASSPRQGRYEQYF.

The V call is TRBV7-3, the J call TRBJ2-7, with 9 bases that match TRBD1. The CDR3 consists of 17 residues. V lost 1 base, J lost 2 bases, and 9 bases stayed unmatched. CDR1 and CDR2 (germline): SGHTA, FQGTGA. This CDR3 reads CASSLRVSGQGPYEQYF. CDR3 in DNA: TGTGCCAGCAGCTTAAGAGTCTCGGGACAGGGTCCCTACGAGCAGTACTTC.

This chain links TRBV18 with TRBJ1-1; tentative D call: TRBD1 (5 bases). The CDR3 runs 15 residues. Trimming left V 2 bases short and J 0 bases short, with 10 bases between. Looked up from germline, CDR1 is KGHSH and CDR2 is LQKENI. CDR3 sequence reads: CASSPTGNMNTEAFF. In DNA form, the CDR3 reads TGTGCCAGCTCACCAACAGGTAACATGAACACTGAAGCTTTCTTT.

V and J are TRBV6-1 and TRBJ1-6; 7 bases map to TRBD1. The junction had 6 bases not matched to a gene; V was cut back by 6 bases and J by 7 bases. Germline V CDR1 and CDR2: MNHNS, SASEGT. This CDR3 comprises 14 residues. This chain's CDR3 is CASSTGTVNSPLHF. The DNA of the CDR3 is TGTGCCAGCAGCACCGGGACAGTCAATTCACCCCTCCACTTT.

The chain employs TRBV6-5 and TRBJ1-1; D might be TRBD1 (5 bases). The CDR3 contains 14 residues. CDR1 is MNHEY and CDR2 is SVGAGI in the germline V gene. V dropped 7 bases and J dropped 1 base, with 13 bases sitting between them. CDR3 in DNA: TGTGCCAGCAATCTACTCGACAGGAACACTGAAGCTTTCTTT. Protein: CASNLLDRNTEAFF.